A single sample is the source of the 9 T cell receptor beta chains below, sequenced in a study of blood T cell repertoires in COVID-19. Clones were sequenced by immunoSEQ multiplex PCR, and TCRdb holds only the in-frame ones, with some missing. Among about 83,000 clones listed, more than 90% were seen once. The material sequenced was peripheral blood. These receptor sequences come from a woman at least 80 years old with active or convalescent COVID-19.

This clone has just one count. The V gene is TRBV6-5, the J gene TRBJ1-2; D is perhaps TRBD1 (5 bases). Germline V gene lookup returns CDR1 MNHEY and CDR2 SVGAGI. The CDR3 length is 12 residues. V was trimmed by 6 bases and J by 9 bases, leaving 14 bases between them. The CDR3 here is CASRAVEGSYTF. The CDR3 coding sequence is TGTGCCAGCAGAGCAGTGGAGGGGAGCTACACCTTC.

The chain is built from TRBV2 and TRBJ1-5; weak D call: TRBD1 (5 bases). The CDR3 covers 14 residues. The germline V and J ends were trimmed by 7 bases and 2 bases, with 12 bases remaining between them. Germline V CDR1 and CDR2: SNHLY, FYNNEI. DNA for the CDR3: TGTGCCAGCACAGGGCCGCTAGGCAATCAGCCCCAGCATTTT. Translated: CASTGPLGNQPQHF.

The V call is TRBV29-1, the J call TRBJ1-1, with 9 bases fitting TRBD1. The CDR3 runs to 15 residues. Germline V gene data show CDR1 as SQVTM and CDR2 as ANQGSEA. The junction had 3 bases not matched to a gene; V was cut back by 0 bases and J by 1 base. The CDR3 protein is CSVEDPGQGNTEAFF. As DNA, the CDR3 is TGCAGCGTTGAAGACCCGGGACAGGGGAACACTGAAGCTTTCTTT.

This chain links TRBV28 with TRBJ2-7; 11 positions agree with TRBD1. V shed 6 bases, J shed 2 bases, and the junction held 3 bases outside the gene matches. This CDR3 spans 14 amino acids. In germline, CDR1 is MDHEN, CDR2 SYDVKM. The CDR3 reads CASRGGQGAYEQYF. CDR3 DNA: TGTGCCAGCAGGGGGGGACAGGGGGCCTACGAGCAGTACTTC.

CDR3 amino acids: CASSWDRLSEKLFF. Here the CDR3 DNA reads TGCGCCAGCAGCTGGGACAGATTGAGCGAAAAACTGTTTTTT. The genes are TRBV5-1 and TRBJ1-4; 7 nucleotides align to TRBD1. Per germline, CDR1 SGHRS and CDR2 YFSETQ. The V and J ends lost 3 bases and 8 bases, in that order; junction bases with no gene match: 7. This CDR3 is built from 14 residues.

The rearrangement uses TRBV4-3 and TRBJ1-4, with D perhaps matching TRBD1 (6 bases). Trimming took off 3 bases at V and 3 bases at J, with 17 bases between the two ends. In germline, CDR1 is LGHNA, CDR2 YSLEER. CDR3 length: 17 residues. Here the CDR3 reads CASSHPGGAIANEKLFF. Here the CDR3 DNA reads TGCGCCAGCAGCCACCCCGGGGGGGCCATCGCTAATGAAAAACTGTTTTTT.

The chain employs TRBV27 and TRBJ2-5, with unresolved D. CDR1 and CDR2 from the germline V gene are MNHEY and SMNVEV (reference sequence). This CDR3 spans 14 amino acids. The V gene lost 2 bases and the J gene lost 3 bases, with 10 bases spanning the gap. In DNA, the CDR3 is TGTGCCAGCAGTTTAATGGGTGGAGAAGAGACCCAGTACTTC. It is translated as CASSLMGGEETQYF.

The chain links TRBV7-2 to TRBJ2-7, with D perhaps matching TRBD1 (5 bases). Germline V CDR1 and CDR2: SGHTA, FQGNSA. This CDR3 region has 15 residues. The germline V and J ends were trimmed by 1 base and 3 bases, with 13 bases remaining between them. The CDR3 coding sequence is TGTGCCAGCAGCTTAGGGAAGGGGCGAGTCTACGAGCAGTACTTC. Translating gives CASSLGKGRVYEQYF.

Only one count was recorded for this clone. The V gene is TRBV5-1, the J gene TRBJ2-5; TRBD1 agrees at 9 bases. Per the germline V gene, CDR1 is SGHRS and CDR2 is YFSETQ. Trimming took 4 bases from V and 6 from J; bases not matched to a gene: 19. This CDR3 has 18 amino acids. CDR3 sequence reads: CASSDLDRGIRLEKTQYF. As DNA, the CDR3 is TGCGCCAGCAGCGACCTTGACAGGGGGATTAGGCTGGAGAAGACCCAGTACTTC.